Each of the 26 T cell receptor beta chains below was sequenced from the same sample in a study of T cell repertoires in cytomegalovirus infection. TCRdb independently ran MiXCR on the reads; one entry per CDR3 protein. The sample includes about 260,000 distinct CDR3 sequences, approximately 10% seen only once; the top ten take more than 12%. The sequenced sample consisted of PBMCs. Receptors were obtained from a human donor in good health (CMV status not recorded). Some clones in this sample may be carry-over from other donors' samples.

This clonotype was counted many times. The chain carries TRBV7-9 and TRBJ2-1, with D unresolved. The CDR3 contains 12 residues. V was trimmed by 5 bases and J by 13 bases, leaving 15 bases between them. Looked up from germline, CDR1 is SEHNR and CDR2 is FQNEAQ (reference sequence). Here the CDR3 reads CASSNELTSQFF. CDR3 sequence (DNA): TGTGCCAGCAGCAATGAGTTGACCTCTCAGTTCTTC.

This clonotype was picked up many times. V and J are TRBV7-2 and TRBJ1-3, with D hard to call. Trimming pared 10 bases from V and 0 bases from J, leaving 7 bases between. The CDR3 loop spans 12 amino acids. Germline-derived CDR1 and CDR2 are SGHTA and FQGNSA. CDR3 in DNA: TGTGCCACCGGGAACTCTGGAAACACCATATATTTT. Protein product: CATGNSGNTIYF.

This clonotype was counted at least ten times. The chain combines TRBV5-1 with TRBJ1-3, with 10 positions matching TRBD1. After removal of 4 bases from V and 3 bases from J, the junction contained 4 bases not matched to a gene. From germline, CDR1 is SGHRS and CDR2 YFSETQ. The CDR3 is 15 amino acids. The CDR3 spells CASSLGQGNGNTIYF. The CDR3 DNA sequence: TGCGCCAGCAGCCTGGGACAGGGGAATGGAAACACCATATATTTT.

The gene calls are TRBV14 and TRBJ1-1; D ambiguous. Germline CDR1 and CDR2: SGHDN and FVKESK. V was trimmed by 3 bases and J by 1 base, leaving 9 bases between them. This CDR3 region has 14 residues. CDR3 bases: TGTGCCAGCAGCCACCCCGTTCCGAACACTGAAGCTTTCTTT. This gives the protein CASSHPVPNTEAFF.

In its sample, this clonotype was seen a few times. The genes are TRBV6-1 and TRBJ1-5; 7 bases match TRBD1. The CDR3 totals 16 residues. Germline V gene sequence: CDR1 MNHNS, CDR2 SASEGT. V shed 4 bases and J 2 bases; nucleotides not matched to a gene: 8. The CDR3 protein is CASSVWDSLRNQPQHF. CDR3 nucleotides: TGTGCCAGCAGTGTATGGGACAGCCTTCGCAATCAGCCCCAGCATTTT.

This clonotype was seen more than once but under ten times. The CDR3 reads CASSQGQTNTEAFF. CDR3 nucleotide sequence: TGTGCCAGCAGCCAAGGACAGACGAACACTGAAGCTTTCTTT. J is TRBJ1-1 and V is TRBV3-1; D may be TRBD1 (5 bases). CDR3 length: 14 amino acids. CDR1 is LGHDT, CDR2 YNNKEL, per germline (reference sequence). V lost 1 base and J lost 1, with 7 bases in between.

This rearrangement joins TRBV28 to TRBJ1-2; 7 bases match TRBD1. The CDR3 loop spans 11 amino acids. Unmatched junction bases numbered 3, after V lost 8 bases and J lost 6 bases. The germline V gene encodes CDR1 MDHEN and CDR2 SYDVKM. Here the CDR3 reads CASSTGNGYTF. The CDR3 DNA is TGTGCCAGCTCGACAGGGAATGGCTACACCTTC.

V is TRBV19 and J is TRBJ2-7; D ambiguous. The CDR3 has 11 residues. Germline V gene sequence: CDR1 LNHDA, CDR2 SQIVND (reference sequence). V lost 2 bases and J 5 bases, leaving 4 bases between the germline ends. The CDR3 loop is CASSIRDEQYF. The CDR3 DNA follows: TGTGCCAGTAGTATACGGGACGAGCAGTACTTC. Full variable domain (remainder filled in from reference TRBV19 and TRBJ2-7): DGGITQSPKYLFRKEGQNVTLSCEQNLNHDAMYWYRQDPGQGLRLIYYSQIVNDFQKGDIAEGYSVSREKKESFPLTVTSAQKNPTAFYLCASSIRDEQYFGPGTRLTVT.

This clonotype showed up many times. This chain joins TRBV7-2 and TRBJ1-1, with 8 bases matching TRBD1. Germline loops: CDR1 SGHTA, CDR2 FQGNSA. Unmatched junction bases numbered 4, after V lost 3 bases and J lost 1 base. This CDR3 has 15 residues. CDR3 sequence (DNA): TGTGCCAGCAGCTTCTGGACAGGGTCGAACACTGAAGCTTTCTTT. It yields the protein CASSFWTGSNTEAFF.

The chain joins TRBV6-2 or TRBV6-3 to TRBJ2-1, with 8 bases matching TRBD1. This CDR3 has 17 residues. The V segment lost 5 bases and the J segment 0 bases; nucleotides outside the gene matches: 9. Germline V gene lookup returns CDR1 MNHEY and CDR2 SVGEGT. This chain's CDR3 is CASSVSWTGSSYNEQFF. In nucleotides, the CDR3 is TGTGCCAGCAGTGTCTCTTGGACAGGGAGCTCCTACAATGAGCAGTTCTTC.

This clonotype was counted at least ten times. The genes are TRBV7-8 and TRBJ2-3; a weak D match, TRBD2 (5 bases). Trimming shortened V by 5 bases and J by 5 bases, and 14 bases separated the two germline ends. The CDR3 is made up of 14 amino acids. CDR1 and CDR2 (germline): SGHVS, FQNEAQ. Here the CDR3 DNA reads TGTGCCAGCAGCGTCAGCACTAGGGAAGATACGCAGTATTTT. This codes for CASSVSTREDTQYF.

This clonotype has a handful of counts. The gene calls are TRBV20-1 and TRBJ2-7; TRBD2 aligns across 9 bases. The CDR3 is 13 residues long. The germline V gene encodes CDR1 DFQATT and CDR2 SNEGSKA (reference sequence). With V trimmed by 6 bases and J by 7 bases, 10 bases remained unmatched. The CDR3 nucleotides are TGCAGTGCAAGCGGGGGGAGGTTAGATGAGCAGTACTTC. It yields the protein CSASGGRLDEQYF.

Many counts were recorded for this clonotype. The rearrangement joins TRBV7-6 to TRBJ2-3; 8 bases map to TRBD1. This CDR3 spans 15 amino acids. The junction had 2 bases not matched to a gene; V was cut back by 1 base and J by 2 bases. The germline CDR1 and CDR2 sequences are SGHVS and FNYEAQ. In nucleotides, the CDR3 is TGTGCCAGCAGCTTAGGACAGGGGACCACAGATACGCAGTATTTT. Encoded protein: CASSLGQGTTDTQYF.

This clonotype was counted at least ten times. V and J are TRBV7-2 and TRBJ2-1; 9 nucleotides match TRBD1. The length of the CDR3 is 14 residues. The junction had 4 bases not matched to a gene; V was cut back by 3 bases and J by 7 bases. The V gene's germline CDR1 is SGHTA and CDR2 FQGNSA. The CDR3 loop is CASSFMTGGNEQFF. In DNA, the CDR3 is TGTGCCAGCAGCTTTATGACAGGGGGTAATGAGCAGTTCTTC.

This clonotype was detected a few times. The chain carries TRBV15 and TRBJ2-1; 9 bases line up with TRBD2. This CDR3 comprises 17 residues. Germline V CDR1 and CDR2: LNHNV, YYDKDF (reference sequence). V gave up 5 bases and J gave up 1 base; unmatched junction bases: 9. CDR3 bases: TGTGCCACCAGCCTATTGACTAGCGGACCTTCCTACAATGAGCAGTTCTTC. Translated, it gives CATSLLTSGPSYNEQFF.

The rearrangement uses TRBV28 and TRBJ1-4, with 7 bases lining up with TRBD1. Germline V gene data show CDR1 as MDHEN and CDR2 as SYDVKM. The CDR3 extends over 15 amino acids. V was pared by 6 bases and J by 4 bases, with 8 bases of the junction left unmatched. DNA for the CDR3: TGTGCCAGCAGCCTCGTACAGGGGAATAATGAAAAACTGTTTTTT. Its translation: CASSLVQGNNEKLFF.

This clonotype has a handful of counts. V gene TRBV10-3 combines with J gene TRBJ2-7, with 8 bases identical to TRBD1. V dropped 10 bases and J dropped 6; count of bases not matched to a gene: 5. Germline lookup yields CDR1 ENHRY and CDR2 SYGVKD. The CDR3 extends over 11 amino acids. This CDR3 reads CATRTGLEQYF. For the CDR3, the DNA is TGTGCCACCCGGACAGGGCTCGAGCAGTACTTC.

The sample holds many counts of this clonotype. The genes are TRBV7-2 and TRBJ2-1; D ambiguous. CDR3 size: 15 residues. The V and J ends lost 0 bases and 1 base respectively, with 7 bases between them. Germline V gene lookup returns CDR1 SGHTA and CDR2 FQGNSA. In DNA form, the CDR3 reads TGTGCCAGCAGCTTAGCCTACGGGTCCTACAATGAGCAGTTCTTC. Residues: CASSLAYGSYNEQFF.

This clonotype showed up many times. This chain uses TRBV7-2 with TRBJ2-2; 8 bases agree with TRBD2. V lost 0 bases and J lost 4; bases outside the gene matches: 1. CDR1 SGHTA and CDR2 FQGNSA come from the germline V gene. This CDR3 is built from 15 residues. CDR3 amino acids: CASSLAAGGTGELFF. The CDR3 DNA reads as TGTGCCAGCAGCTTAGCGGCGGGGGGCACCGGGGAGCTGTTTTTT.

This clonotype was recorded many times. The chain has TRBV6-6 and TRBJ1-2; no clear D. Germline assignment: CDR1 MNHNY and CDR2 SVGAGI (reference sequence). V lost 0 bases to trimming and J lost 6 bases, with 8 bases between them. CDR3 length: 13 amino acids. CDR3 sequence reads: CASSYSRQHGYTF. For the CDR3, the DNA is TGTGCCAGCAGTTACTCGAGGCAGCATGGCTACACCTTC.

There are many counts of this clonotype. The chain links TRBV6-2 or TRBV6-3 to TRBJ2-7; 9 positions agree with TRBD1. Germline V gene sequence: CDR1 MNHEY, CDR2 SVGEGT. This CDR3 is 14 amino acids long. Unmatched junction bases numbered 5, after V lost 5 bases and J lost 3 bases. Here the CDR3 DNA reads TGTGCCAGCAGTACGGGGACAGGGAGCTACGAGCAGTACTTC. It yields the protein CASSTGTGSYEQYF.

This clonotype was seen at least ten times. J is TRBJ1-1 and V is TRBV28; D is uncertain. The length of the CDR3 is 13 residues. V was trimmed by 1 base and J by 7 bases, leaving 10 bases between them. In germline, CDR1 is MDHEN, CDR2 SYDVKM. In DNA, the CDR3 is TGTGCCAGCAGTTTATTAGGCAGACATGAAGCTTTCTTT. Translated, it gives CASSLLGRHEAFF.

This clonotype was seen many times. This chain uses TRBV11-3 with TRBJ1-1; 7 bases are shared with TRBD1. Germline-derived CDR1 and CDR2 are SGHNT and YENEEA. The CDR3 has 14 residues. The J segment lost 2 bases and the V segment lost 5 bases, leaving 5 bases of the junction unmatched. The CDR3 nucleotides are TGTGCCAGCAGCGCAGGGGGAGGAAACACTGAAGCTTTCTTT. Translated: CASSAGGGNTEAFF.

This clonotype has a single count. The J gene is TRBJ2-2, the V gene TRBV29-1; D is unresolved. Looked up from germline, CDR1 is SQVTM and CDR2 is ANQGSEA. The V gene lost 7 bases and the J gene lost 0 bases, with 6 bases spanning the gap. This CDR3 contains 12 residues. CDR3 residues: CSGRANTGELFF. Here the CDR3 DNA reads TGCAGCGGACGCGCGAACACCGGGGAGCTGTTTTTT.

This clonotype appeared many times. J is TRBJ2-2 and V is TRBV7-2; D is ambiguous. Per germline, CDR1 SGHTA and CDR2 FQGNSA. The length of the CDR3 is 18 residues. The germline V and J ends were trimmed by 1 base and 0 bases, with 15 bases remaining between them. CDR3 bases: TGTGCCAGCAGCTTAGTGCCGCAGGCCCCCACGAACACCGGGGAGCTGTTTTTT. Amino acids: CASSLVPQAPTNTGELFF. Complete variable domain (other parts from reference TRBV7-2 and TRBJ2-2): GAGVSQSPSNKVTEKGKDVELRCDPISGHTALYWYRQSLGQGLEFLIYFQGNSAPDKSGLPSDRFSAERTGGSVSTLTIQRTQQEDSAVYLCASSLVPQAPTNTGELFFGEGSRLTVL.

J is TRBJ1-2 and V is TRBV7-2; TRBD1 agrees at 7 bases. The CDR3 consists of 13 residues. CDR1 SGHTA and CDR2 FQGNSA come from the germline V gene. The V segment lost 6 bases and the J segment 3 bases; nucleotides outside the gene matches: 4. CDR3 sequence: CASSNQGDYGYTF. CDR3 coding DNA: TGTGCCAGCAGTAATCAGGGGGACTATGGCTACACCTTC.